This TCR beta chain was retrieved from a study of identical twins. Germline assignment: CDR1 SGDLS and CDR2 YYNGEE. Trimming removed 4 bases from V and 7 bases from J; junction bases left unmatched: 14. The CDR3 length is 17 residues. TCRdb redid the calling of the 5' RACE reads with MiXCR, one entry per CDR3 protein. This sample has about 500,000 distinct CDR3 sequences, with roughly an eighth found just once. These data were also filed under a second study, of yellow fever vaccine responses in identical twins.

Sequenced material: CD4+ T cells sorted from blood. V gene TRBV9 combines with J gene TRBJ2-2, with 9 nucleotides matching TRBD2. This receptor was identified in a woman between 18 and 29 years old in good health. This CDR3 reads CASSLVSGSRASGELFF. CDR3 in DNA: TGTGCCAGCAGCCTTGTTAGCGGGAGTAGAGCGAGCGGGGAGCTGTTTTTT.